This T cell receptor (beta chain) appears in the sequencing data of a study of control samples from healthy donors and cancer patients. Sequenced by immunoSEQ multiplex PCR; TCRdb stores in-frame clones only, minus some. The sample records more than 95,000 clones, more than 80% being singletons. V was trimmed by 2 bases and J by 1 base, leaving 12 bases between them. Germline V gene sequence: CDR1 MNHNS, CDR2 SASEGT. The CDR3 sequence is 16 residues long. What was sequenced was blood. The TCR comes from a man aged 18-30 years in good health. The gene calls are TRBV6-1 and TRBJ2-1, with D perhaps matching TRBD2 (6 bases). The chain's CDR3 is CASSEPGTPSYNEQFF. Here the CDR3 DNA reads TGTGCCAGCAGTGAACCCGGGACTCCTTCCTACAATGAGCAGTTCTTC.